Sequencing of this TCR beta chain was carried out in a study of blood T cell repertoires in COVID-19. Turning to the study itself: T cells, B-cell-depleted T cells, or PBMCs provided the cDNA or gDNA that served as material.

Participants' reported clinical history set cohort assignment. In the original processing: Using reference gene primer amplification, nucleated cell counts were estimated. Only in-frame clones appear in the TCRdb table, and some are missing; sequencing was by immunoSEQ multiplex PCR. D and trimming come from the DNA, and the V and J calls and clone size come from that table. Here the sample spans roughly 200,000 clones, around 83% being singletons. This clone has a handful of counts. This CDR3 is 14 amino acids long. Germline V lookup: CDR1 LNHDA, CDR2 SQIVND (reference sequence). With V trimmed by 8 bases and J by 6 bases, 9 bases remained unmatched.

V usage is TRBV19 and J usage is TRBJ1-1; TRBD1 aligns across 10 bases. What was sequenced was PBMCs or T cells enriched from blood (not recorded which). This clonotype was obtained from a man aged 40-49 years who had recovered from COVID-19. The CDR3 protein is CASGRTGGYPEAFF. The CDR3 DNA reads TGTGCCAGTGGTCGGACAGGGGGATACCCTGAAGCTTTCTTT.